These T cell receptor beta chains were read from a single sample in a study of cytomegalovirus exposure and HLA in healthy donors. Assay: immunoSEQ multiplex PCR; the TCRdb copy retains only in-frame clones and omits some. The data show over 150,000 clones, 85% seen once. Sequenced sample: PBMCs. These receptor sequences come from a man aged 30 to 45 in good health and CMV-seropositive. Each CDR3 is given with its conserved first and last residue. The D gene is left open where the match is weak. Size values are once, few and many counts, or a class for expanded clones, and some rows have none.

abundance: once; j_gene: TRBJ2-5; d_gene: .; v_gene: TRBV4-2; CDR3nt: TGTGCCAGCAGCCAAGGGCCGATGGAGACCCAGTACTTC; CDR3aa: CASSQGPMETQYF
abundance: .; j_gene: TRBJ1-4; d_gene: .; v_gene: TRBV18; CDR3nt: TGTGCCAGCTCACCGCGGACTTTAGTGGGTGAAAAACTGTTTTTT; CDR3aa: CASSPRTLVGEKLFF
abundance: .; j_gene: TRBJ2-1; d_gene: TRBD2; v_gene: TRBV27; CDR3nt: TGTGCCAGCAGTCCCTCGACACGGGAGGGGTATAGTGAGCAGTTCTTC; CDR3aa: CASSPSTREGYSEQFF
abundance: .; j_gene: TRBJ1-3; d_gene: .; v_gene: TRBV5-8; CDR3nt: TGTGCCAGCAGCTTAGAGGTTCCTGGAAACACCATATATTTT; CDR3aa: CASSLEVPGNTIYF
abundance: .; j_gene: TRBJ2-5; d_gene: TRBD2; v_gene: TRBV10-3; CDR3nt: TGTGCCATCAGTGATGAGCGCTTGGGGCGGGGGGACCAAGAGACCCAGTACTTC; CDR3aa: CAISDERLGRGDQETQYF
abundance: once; j_gene: TRBJ2-3; d_gene: TRBD2; v_gene: TRBV25-1; CDR3nt: TGTGCCAGCAGTGCTCAAGGGAGGGCCACAGATACGCAGTATTTT; CDR3aa: CASSAQGRATDTQYF
abundance: .; j_gene: TRBJ2-1; d_gene: TRBD2; v_gene: TRBV2; CDR3nt: TGTGCCAGCAGTGAAGCGGGACTAGCAGGCAATGAGCAGTTCTTC; CDR3aa: CASSEAGLAGNEQFF
abundance: .; j_gene: TRBJ1-1; d_gene: .; v_gene: TRBV5-1; CDR3nt: TGCGCCAGCAGCTTGGAGGAGGGTTGGACTGAAGCTTTCTTT; CDR3aa: CASSLEEGWTEAFF
abundance: .; j_gene: TRBJ2-7; d_gene: TRBD2; v_gene: TRBV4-3; CDR3nt: TGCGCCAGCAGCCAAGGGGCCGCACTAGCGGGAAGCTCCTACGAGCAGTACTTC; CDR3aa: CASSQGAALAGSSYEQYF
abundance: .; j_gene: TRBJ2-1; d_gene: .; v_gene: TRBV9; CDR3nt: TGTGCCAGCAGCCCCCCTGGGGCTAGTGGCAATAATGAGCAGTTCTTC; CDR3aa: CASSPPGASGNNEQFF
abundance: .; j_gene: TRBJ2-1; d_gene: .; v_gene: TRBV14; CDR3nt: TGTGCCAGCAGCCAAGCTGACAGGTACAATGAGCAGTTCTTC; CDR3aa: CASSQADRYNEQFF
abundance: .; j_gene: TRBJ1-1; d_gene: .; v_gene: TRBV29-1; CDR3nt: TGCAGCATCGGAGCTGGGGGGTGGGACACTGAAGCTTTCTTT; CDR3aa: CSIGAGGWDTEAFF
abundance: .; j_gene: TRBJ2-7; d_gene: .; v_gene: TRBV5-1; CDR3nt: TGCGCCAGCAGCTTGACAATCTCCTACGAGCAGTACTTC; CDR3aa: CASSLTISYEQYF
abundance: few; j_gene: TRBJ2-1; d_gene: TRBD2; v_gene: TRBV6-1; CDR3nt: TGTGCCAGCAGTTCCGGGACTAGCGTAGAATGGCAGTTCTTC; CDR3aa: CASSSGTSVEWQFF
abundance: .; j_gene: TRBJ2-1; d_gene: TRBD2; v_gene: TRBV2; CDR3nt: TGTGCCAGCATCCTGGGGGGGACTAAGGTAGAGCAGTTCTTC; CDR3aa: CASILGGTKVEQFF
abundance: few; j_gene: TRBJ2-1; d_gene: TRBD2; v_gene: TRBV11-3; CDR3nt: TGTGCCAGCAGCTTAGCTGGGACTAGCGGAACCTACAATGAGCAGTTCTTC; CDR3aa: CASSLAGTSGTYNEQFF
abundance: .; j_gene: TRBJ1-3; d_gene: TRBD1; v_gene: TRBV28; CDR3nt: TGTGCCAGCAGTATCAGGGGGTTACGCTCTGGAAACACCATATATTTT; CDR3aa: CASSIRGLRSGNTIYF
abundance: .; j_gene: TRBJ1-3; d_gene: TRBD1; v_gene: TRBV5-4; CDR3nt: TGTGCCAGCAGCTTGGGGACAGGTGGAAACACCATATATTTT; CDR3aa: CASSLGTGGNTIYF
abundance: .; j_gene: TRBJ2-3; d_gene: .; v_gene: TRBV27; CDR3nt: TGTGCCAGCAGTCCCCAACTAGCTGGAGCGGGAGATACGCAGTATTTT; CDR3aa: CASSPQLAGAGDTQYF
abundance: .; j_gene: TRBJ2-5; d_gene: TRBD2; v_gene: TRBV27; CDR3nt: TGTGCCAGCAGTCCAGAGGGACTAGCGGGAGAGACCCAGTACTTC; CDR3aa: CASSPEGLAGETQYF
abundance: .; j_gene: TRBJ2-3; d_gene: .; v_gene: TRBV10-3; CDR3nt: TGTGCCATCAGTGAGCCCCAGGGGCCCCTTACGCAGTATTTT; CDR3aa: CAISEPQGPLTQYF
abundance: .; j_gene: TRBJ2-7; d_gene: .; v_gene: TRBV11-2; CDR3nt: TGTGCCAGCAGCTTAGATTCTTACGAGCAGTACTTC; CDR3aa: CASSLDSYEQYF
abundance: .; j_gene: TRBJ2-1; d_gene: TRBD2; v_gene: TRBV6-4; CDR3nt: TGTGCCAGCGCCAGATTGGCGGGAGAATCCAATGAGCAGTTCTTC; CDR3aa: CASARLAGESNEQFF
abundance: .; j_gene: TRBJ1-2; d_gene: .; v_gene: TRBV5-1; CDR3nt: TGCGCCAGCAGCTTGGCTTCCCGCGGGTATGGCTACACCTTC; CDR3aa: CASSLASRGYGYTF
abundance: .; j_gene: TRBJ2-1; d_gene: .; v_gene: TRBV14; CDR3nt: TGTGCCAGCCTGGCTAGCGTCGACAATGAGCAGTTCTTC; CDR3aa: CASLASVDNEQFF
abundance: .; j_gene: TRBJ1-2; d_gene: .; v_gene: TRBV25-1; CDR3nt: TGTGCCAGCAGTGGAGAGGGTGGAAGGTATGGCTACACCTTC; CDR3aa: CASSGEGGRYGYTF
abundance: .; j_gene: TRBJ2-3; d_gene: .; v_gene: TRBV7-9; CDR3nt: TGTGCCAGCAGCCCCGGCGAGGCTGGGGCCACAGATACGCAGTATTTT; CDR3aa: CASSPGEAGATDTQYF
abundance: once; j_gene: TRBJ1-3; d_gene: .; v_gene: TRBV7-8; CDR3nt: TGTGCCAGCAGCCCCCAGCGCTCTGGAAACACCATATATTTT; CDR3aa: CASSPQRSGNTIYF
abundance: .; j_gene: TRBJ2-1; d_gene: TRBD2; v_gene: TRBV6-4; CDR3nt: TGTGCCAGCAGTGACACCTACACGGGGACTAGTAGGGGTGAGCAGTTCTTC; CDR3aa: CASSDTYTGTSRGEQFF
abundance: .; j_gene: TRBJ2-3; d_gene: TRBD2; v_gene: TRBV7-8; CDR3nt: TGTGCCAGCAGCTTGACGGCTAGCGGGAGGGGAACAGATACGCAGTATTTT; CDR3aa: CASSLTASGRGTDTQYF
abundance: once; j_gene: TRBJ1-2; d_gene: .; v_gene: TRBV28; CDR3nt: TGTGCCAGCAGTTTATCTGCCTTCGACACCCACTATGGCTACACCTTC; CDR3aa: CASSLSAFDTHYGYTF
abundance: .; j_gene: TRBJ2-7; d_gene: TRBD2; v_gene: TRBV30; CDR3nt: TGTGCCTGGAGTGAACTAGCGGGCTACTACGAGCAGTACTTC; CDR3aa: CAWSELAGYYEQYF
abundance: .; j_gene: TRBJ2-3; d_gene: .; v_gene: TRBV4-3; CDR3nt: TGCGCCAGCAGCCAAGTCGGGTACGATACGCAGTATTTT; CDR3aa: CASSQVGYDTQYF
abundance: .; j_gene: TRBJ2-1; d_gene: .; v_gene: TRBV5-1; CDR3nt: TGCGCCAGCAGCTTGACTGGCGGTCCCTACAATGAGCAGTTCTTC; CDR3aa: CASSLTGGPYNEQFF
abundance: .; j_gene: TRBJ2-1; d_gene: TRBD2; v_gene: TRBV11-1; CDR3nt: TGTGCCAGCAGCTCGACTAGCGGGAGGGCCATAGATGAGCAGTTCTTC; CDR3aa: CASSSTSGRAIDEQFF
abundance: few; j_gene: TRBJ2-1; d_gene: TRBD2; v_gene: TRBV27; CDR3nt: TGTGCCAGCAGTCCTACTAGCGGGAGGGCCAATGAGCAGTTCTTC; CDR3aa: CASSPTSGRANEQFF
abundance: .; j_gene: TRBJ2-2; d_gene: TRBD2; v_gene: TRBV7-3; CDR3nt: TGTGCCAGCAGCTGGACCGGGACTACAGGAACGGGGGAGCTGTTTTTT; CDR3aa: CASSWTGTTGTGELFF
abundance: .; j_gene: TRBJ2-1; d_gene: TRBD2; v_gene: TRBV11-2; CDR3nt: TGTGCCAGCAGCATGGGACTAGCGGGAACTACTTGGAATGAGCAGTTCTTC; CDR3aa: CASSMGLAGTTWNEQFF
abundance: .; j_gene: TRBJ1-3; d_gene: .; v_gene: TRBV9; CDR3nt: TGTGCCAGCAGCTACTTCCCTGGAAACACCATATATTTT; CDR3aa: CASSYFPGNTIYF
abundance: .; j_gene: TRBJ2-5; d_gene: TRBD2; v_gene: TRBV6-6; CDR3nt: TGTGCCAGCATCGGGCGGGAGGGCCGGGAGACCCAGTACTTC; CDR3aa: CASIGREGRETQYF
abundance: .; j_gene: TRBJ1-2; d_gene: TRBD1; v_gene: TRBV5-1; CDR3nt: TGCGCCAGCAGCCGAGTCCCGGACAGGGCGGGCTATGGCTACACCTTC; CDR3aa: CASSRVPDRAGYGYTF
abundance: few; j_gene: TRBJ2-5; d_gene: TRBD1; v_gene: TRBV9; CDR3nt: TGTGCCAGCAGCGTAGGTAACGGGACAGCTGAGACCCAGTACTTC; CDR3aa: CASSVGNGTAETQYF
abundance: .; j_gene: TRBJ2-1; d_gene: TRBD2; v_gene: TRBV4-3; CDR3nt: TGCGCCAGCAGCTCTGGGACTAGCGGGAGGGGGGAGCAGTTCTTC; CDR3aa: CASSSGTSGRGEQFF
abundance: .; j_gene: TRBJ2-5; d_gene: .; v_gene: TRBV11-2; CDR3nt: TGTGCCAGCGTCACTGGGGAGGACAAAGAGACCCAGTACTTC; CDR3aa: CASVTGEDKETQYF
abundance: .; j_gene: TRBJ2-5; d_gene: .; v_gene: TRBV18; CDR3nt: TGTGCCAGCTCACCAAACAGACTACAAGAGACCCAGTACTTC; CDR3aa: CASSPNRLQETQYF
abundance: once; j_gene: TRBJ2-4; d_gene: TRBD2; v_gene: TRBV11-3; CDR3nt: TGTGCCAGCCGCGATACGAGCGGGAGGGGAGACATTCAGTACTTC; CDR3aa: CASRDTSGRGDIQYF
abundance: few; j_gene: TRBJ1-1; d_gene: .; v_gene: TRBV4-3; CDR3nt: TGCGCCAGCAGCCAAGCGTCAACTGGGAACACTGAAGCTTTCTTT; CDR3aa: CASSQASTGNTEAFF
abundance: .; j_gene: TRBJ1-2; d_gene: .; v_gene: TRBV4-1; CDR3nt: TGCGCCAGCAGCCAAGATCTCCGAGGGCGCGGGAACACCTTC; CDR3aa: CASSQDLRGRGNTF
abundance: once; j_gene: TRBJ2-5; d_gene: TRBD2; v_gene: TRBV7-9; CDR3nt: TGTGCCAGCAGCTTGTATAGCGGGAGGGCCCGGGGAGAGACCCAGTACTTC; CDR3aa: CASSLYSGRARGETQYF
abundance: .; j_gene: TRBJ2-1; d_gene: TRBD2; v_gene: TRBV9; CDR3nt: TGTGCCAGCAGCGTAGGTTATGGGACTAGCGCCTACAATGAGCAGTTCTTC; CDR3aa: CASSVGYGTSAYNEQFF
abundance: .; j_gene: TRBJ1-3; d_gene: .; v_gene: TRBV11-2; CDR3nt: TGTGCCAGCAGCCCAAGACTTTTTAGCTCTGGAAACACCATATATTTT; CDR3aa: CASSPRLFSSGNTIYF
abundance: .; j_gene: TRBJ2-7; d_gene: .; v_gene: TRBV6-5; CDR3nt: TGTGCCAGCTGGGCTCAGGGCACCTACGAGCAGTACTTC; CDR3aa: CASWAQGTYEQYF
abundance: .; j_gene: TRBJ1-1; d_gene: .; v_gene: TRBV7-9; CDR3nt: TGTGCCAGCAGCTTGCAGGGCGCTGAAGCTTTCTTT; CDR3aa: CASSLQGAEAFF
abundance: .; j_gene: TRBJ2-1; d_gene: .; v_gene: TRBV10-1; CDR3nt: TGCGCCAGCAGTGGGACCGGGAGTTTCAGCTCCTACAATGAGCAGTTCTTC; CDR3aa: CASSGTGSFSSYNEQFF
abundance: .; j_gene: TRBJ2-5; d_gene: .; v_gene: TRBV29-1; CDR3nt: TGCAGCGTTGAGTCGCGGATTCAAGAGACCCAGTACTTC; CDR3aa: CSVESRIQETQYF